This section outlines one T cell receptor (beta chain) sequence together with its context. What it binds is not known. Per germline, CDR1 DFQATT and CDR2 SNEGSKA (reference sequence). The CDR3 spans 13 residues. The V end lost 2 bases, the J end lost 4 bases, and 8 bases lay between the germline ends. This entry comes from a study of T cells in Graves' hyperthyroidism and ophthalmopathy. Overall study findings and caveats: In the blood, most expanded thyroid clonotypes above 0.001 appeared as well.

The CDR3 regions of TCR beta were amplified from RNA transcripts. HTBI primers were used for first-round RT-PCR of the TCR CDR3. From the multiplex PCR reads, TCRdb called clonotypes with MiXCR, one entry per CDR3 protein. Here the sample spans approximately 640,000 distinct CDR3 sequences, 15% to 20% being singletons. It was considered stable Graves' hyperthyroidism when ophthalmopathy did not progress within 18 months. Hyperthyroidism patients were newly diagnosed, had disease duration under 2 months, and were aged 18 to 65 years. Researchers barred patients who had uncontrolled infection, other autoimmune disease, pregnancy or lactation.

The receptor was derived from a woman in her 30s with Graves' hyperthyroidism. The sample taken for sequencing was blood. The V call is TRBV20-1, the J call TRBJ2-2; D unresolved. CDR3 nucleotides: TGCAGTGCTAGACCAAGACCCACCGGGGAGCTGTTTTTT. Protein product: CSARPRPTGELFF.